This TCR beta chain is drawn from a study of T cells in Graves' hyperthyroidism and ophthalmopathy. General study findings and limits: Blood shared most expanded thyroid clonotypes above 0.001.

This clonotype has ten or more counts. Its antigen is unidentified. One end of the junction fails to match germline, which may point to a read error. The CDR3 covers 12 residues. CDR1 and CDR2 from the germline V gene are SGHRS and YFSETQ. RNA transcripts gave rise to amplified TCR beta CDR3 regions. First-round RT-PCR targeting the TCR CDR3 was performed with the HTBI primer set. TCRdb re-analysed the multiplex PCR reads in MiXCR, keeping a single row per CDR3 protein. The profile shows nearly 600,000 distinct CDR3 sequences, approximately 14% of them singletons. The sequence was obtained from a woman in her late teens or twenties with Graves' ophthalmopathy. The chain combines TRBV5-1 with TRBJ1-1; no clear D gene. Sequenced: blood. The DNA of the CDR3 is TGTGCCAGCAGTTTACAGAACACTGAAGCTTTCTTT. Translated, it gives CASSLQNTEAFF.